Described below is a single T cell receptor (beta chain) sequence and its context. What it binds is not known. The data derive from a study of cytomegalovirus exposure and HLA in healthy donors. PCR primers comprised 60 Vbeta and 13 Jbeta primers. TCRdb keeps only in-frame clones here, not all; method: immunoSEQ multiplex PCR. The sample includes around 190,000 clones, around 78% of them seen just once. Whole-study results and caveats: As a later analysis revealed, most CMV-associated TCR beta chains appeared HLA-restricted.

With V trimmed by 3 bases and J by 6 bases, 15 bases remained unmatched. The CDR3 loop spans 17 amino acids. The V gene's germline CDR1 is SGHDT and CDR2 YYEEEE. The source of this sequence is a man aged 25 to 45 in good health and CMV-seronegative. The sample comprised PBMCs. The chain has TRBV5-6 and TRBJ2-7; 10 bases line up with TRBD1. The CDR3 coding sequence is TGTGCCAGCAGCTCGGGACAGGGGAAGTTTCTAACGAGCGAGCAGTACTTC. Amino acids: CASSSGQGKFLTSEQYF. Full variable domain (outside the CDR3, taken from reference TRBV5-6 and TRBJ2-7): DAGVTQSPTHLIKTRGQQVTLRCSPKSGHDTVSWYQQALGQGPQFIFQYYEEEERQRGNFPDRFSGHQFPNYSSELNVNALLLGDSALYLCASSSGQGKFLTSEQYFGPGTRLTVT.